The 11 T cell receptor beta chains reported below all come from one sample, sequenced in a study of patients and donors after allogeneic stem cell transplantation. TCRdb redid the calling of the RT-PCR reads with MiXCR, one entry per CDR3 protein. The sample has 920,000 or so distinct CDR3 sequences, 15% to 20% seen once. Sequencing was performed on blood, either unsorted or a sorted T cell fraction (not recorded which). Receptors originate from a human donor who was either an allogeneic HSCT recipient or a stem cell or donor lymphocyte infusion donor (not recorded which). It is not recorded whose cells these are; they may come from a transplant donor.

This clonotype came up many times. The chain has TRBV7-9 and TRBJ2-1; D is undetermined. The CDR3 sequence is 10 residues long. Looked up from germline, CDR1 is SEHNR and CDR2 is FQNEAQ (reference sequence). Trimming removed 4 bases from V and 6 bases from J, with 1 base in between. CDR3 sequence reads: CASSSNEQFF. The CDR3, as DNA: TGTGCCAGCAGCTCCAATGAGCAGTTCTTC.

The rearrangement uses TRBV11-2 and TRBJ2-5, with unresolved D. CDR1 SGHAT and CDR2 FQNNGV come from the germline V gene. CDR3 length: 15 residues. The V and J ends lost 1 base and 1 base respectively, with 10 bases between them. This chain's CDR3 is CASSLVGRPQETQYF. As DNA, the CDR3 is TGTGCCAGCAGCTTAGTTGGCAGGCCCCAAGAGACCCAGTACTTC.

In its sample, this clonotype was seen a few times. V gene TRBV7-8 combines with J gene TRBJ1-5; unclear D gene. Germline assignment: CDR1 SGHVS and CDR2 FQNEAQ. Trimming stripped 2 bases from V and 0 bases from J, with 11 bases between. This CDR3 has 16 amino acids. The CDR3, as DNA: TGTGCCAGCAGCTTAATTCTCCGCTATAGCAATCAGCCCCAGCATTTT. It codes for CASSLILRYSNQPQHF.

This clonotype has only a few counts. The rearrangement links TRBV12-3 or TRBV12-4 to TRBJ2-3; D is ambiguous. V was shortened by 6 bases and J by 4 bases, with 17 bases between the two germline ends. This CDR3 comprises 15 residues. DNA of the CDR3: TGTGCCAGCAGCACACCCCACGCGGAAGCAGATACGCAGTATTTT. Protein: CASSTPHAEADTQYF.

This clonotype has a handful of counts. The chain joins TRBV5-1 to TRBJ2-3; 9 positions match TRBD1. This CDR3 has 17 amino acids. Germline assignment: CDR1 SGHRS and CDR2 YFSETQ. J lost 3 bases, V lost 0 bases, and 8 bases had no gene match. The CDR3 protein is CASSLAQGTGLTDTQYF. In nucleotides, the CDR3 is TGCGCCAGCAGCTTGGCCCAAGGGACAGGGCTTACAGATACGCAGTATTTT.

This sequence joins TRBV4-3 and TRBJ2-7, with 10 nucleotides matching TRBD1. The germline V gene encodes CDR1 LGHNA and CDR2 YSLEER. J was trimmed by 5 bases and V by 0 bases; bases with no gene match: 4. There are 15 residues in the CDR3. Here the CDR3 reads CASSQDPTGGNEQYF. CDR3 nucleotides: TGCGCCAGCAGCCAAGACCCGACAGGGGGCAACGAGCAGTACTTC.

This chain links TRBV6-1 with TRBJ2-3, with TRBD2 identical over 8 bases. V lost 7 bases to trimming and J lost 0 bases; unmatched junction nucleotides: 9. CDR3 length: 16 amino acids. CDR1 is MNHNS, CDR2 SASEGT, per germline. The CDR3 coding sequence is TGTGCCAGCAACCATCTTCAGCGGGGGAGCACAGATACGCAGTATTTT. It translates to CASNHLQRGSTDTQYF.

This clonotype was counted a few times. The chain has TRBV24-1 and TRBJ1-1, with D unclear. CDR3 length: 16 residues. Germline V CDR1 and CDR2: KGHDR, SFDVKD. Trimming shortened V by 2 bases and J by 5 bases, and 17 bases separated the two germline ends. CDR3: CATSDSHQKGSTEAFF. In nucleotides, the CDR3 is TGTGCCACCAGTGATTCCCACCAAAAAGGGAGTACTGAAGCTTTCTTT.

The rearrangement joins TRBV12-3 or TRBV12-4 to TRBJ1-5, with TRBD1 as a possible D gene (5 bases). Trimming removed 4 bases from V and 8 bases from J, with 15 bases in between. CDR3 length: 14 amino acids. CDR3 coding DNA: TGTGCCAGCAGTTCTCTTACAGGCCTAGAGCCCCAGCATTTT. It codes for CASSSLTGLEPQHF.

The CDR3 sequence is CSVGKRGSLYEQYF. For the CDR3, the DNA is TGCAGCGTGGGAAAGAGGGGGAGCCTTTACGAGCAGTACTTC. The gene calls are TRBV29-1 and TRBJ2-7, with D maybe TRBD1 (6 bases). The germline V gene has CDR1 SQVTM and CDR2 ANQGSEA. This CDR3 has 14 residues. Trimming pared 6 bases from V and 4 bases from J, leaving 19 bases between.

The rearrangement uses TRBV5-6 and TRBJ2-5, with D perhaps being TRBD1 or TRBD2 (5 bases each). The CDR3 is 15 amino acids. Trimming removed 0 bases at V and 4 bases at J, with 13 bases between. Germline CDR1 and CDR2: SGHDT and YYEEEE. The CDR3 sequence: CASSLGSGLSETQYF. For the CDR3, the DNA is TGTGCCAGCAGCTTGGGGTCGGGGCTATCAGAGACCCAGTACTTC.